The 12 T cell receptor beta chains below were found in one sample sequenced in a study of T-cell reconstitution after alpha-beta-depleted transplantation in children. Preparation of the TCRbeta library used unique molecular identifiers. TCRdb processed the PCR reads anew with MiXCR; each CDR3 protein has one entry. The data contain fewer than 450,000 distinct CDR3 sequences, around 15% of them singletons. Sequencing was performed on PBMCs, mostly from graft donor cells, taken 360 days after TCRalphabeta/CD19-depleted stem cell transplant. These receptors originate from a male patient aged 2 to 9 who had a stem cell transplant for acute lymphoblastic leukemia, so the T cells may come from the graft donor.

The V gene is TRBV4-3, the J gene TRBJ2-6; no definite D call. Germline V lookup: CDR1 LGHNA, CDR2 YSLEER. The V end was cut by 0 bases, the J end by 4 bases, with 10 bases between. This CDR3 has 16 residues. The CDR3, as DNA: TGCGCCAGCAGCCAAGATAGGGTAAAAGGGGCCAACGTCCTGACTTTC. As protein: CASSQDRVKGANVLTF.

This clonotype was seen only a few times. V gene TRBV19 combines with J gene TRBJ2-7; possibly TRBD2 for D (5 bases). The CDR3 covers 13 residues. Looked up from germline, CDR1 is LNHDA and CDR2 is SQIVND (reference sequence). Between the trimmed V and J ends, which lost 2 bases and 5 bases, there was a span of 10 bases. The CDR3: CASSISSLDEQYF. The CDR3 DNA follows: TGTGCCAGTAGTATATCTAGCCTCGACGAGCAGTACTTC.

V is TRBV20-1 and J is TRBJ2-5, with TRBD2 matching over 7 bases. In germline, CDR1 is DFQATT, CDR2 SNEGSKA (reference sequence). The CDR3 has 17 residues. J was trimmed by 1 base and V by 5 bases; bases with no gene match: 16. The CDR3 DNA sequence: TGCAGTGCTCTAGCCCGGGGTGGAGCGGGGTTCCAAGAGACCCAGTACTTC. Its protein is CSALARGGAGFQETQYF.

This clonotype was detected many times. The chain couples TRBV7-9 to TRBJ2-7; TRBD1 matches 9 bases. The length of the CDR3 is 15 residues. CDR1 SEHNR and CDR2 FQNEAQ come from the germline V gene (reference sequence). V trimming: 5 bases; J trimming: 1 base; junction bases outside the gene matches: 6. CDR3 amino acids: CASSQPGQGSYEQYF. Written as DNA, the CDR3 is TGTGCCAGCAGCCAACCGGGACAGGGTTCCTACGAGCAGTACTTC.

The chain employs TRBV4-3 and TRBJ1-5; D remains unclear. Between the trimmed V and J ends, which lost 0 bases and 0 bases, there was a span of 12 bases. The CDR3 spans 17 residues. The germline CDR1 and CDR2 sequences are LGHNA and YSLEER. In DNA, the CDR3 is TGCGCCAGCAGCCAAGATCGAGTAGCTTATAGCAATCAGCCCCAGCATTTT. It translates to CASSQDRVAYSNQPQHF.

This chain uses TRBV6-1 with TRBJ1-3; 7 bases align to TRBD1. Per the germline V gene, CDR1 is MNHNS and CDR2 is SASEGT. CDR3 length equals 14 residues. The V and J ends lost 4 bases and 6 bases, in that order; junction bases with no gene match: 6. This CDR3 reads CASSGQGYVNTIYF. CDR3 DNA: TGTGCCAGCAGTGGACAGGGATACGTAAACACCATATATTTT.

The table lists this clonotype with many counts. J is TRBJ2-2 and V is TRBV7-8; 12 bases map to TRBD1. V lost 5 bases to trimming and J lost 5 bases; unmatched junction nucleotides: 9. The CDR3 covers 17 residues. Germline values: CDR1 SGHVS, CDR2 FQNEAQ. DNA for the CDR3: TGTGCCAGCAGCATCCGGGACAGGGGGCTTGGTACCGGGGAGCTGTTTTTT. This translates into CASSIRDRGLGTGELFF.

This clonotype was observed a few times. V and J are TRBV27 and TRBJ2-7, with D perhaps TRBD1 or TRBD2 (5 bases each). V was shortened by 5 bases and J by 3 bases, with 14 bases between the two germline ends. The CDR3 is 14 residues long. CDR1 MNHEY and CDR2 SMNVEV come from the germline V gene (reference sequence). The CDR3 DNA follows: TGTGCCAGCAGTACCGGGACCCACGGCTACGAGCAGTACTTC. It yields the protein CASSTGTHGYEQYF.

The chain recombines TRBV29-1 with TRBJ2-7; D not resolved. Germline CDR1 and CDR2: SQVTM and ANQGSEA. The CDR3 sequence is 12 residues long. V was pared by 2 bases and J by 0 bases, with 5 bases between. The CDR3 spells CSVESSSYEQYF. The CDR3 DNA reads TGCAGCGTTGAAAGTTCCTCCTACGAGCAGTACTTC.

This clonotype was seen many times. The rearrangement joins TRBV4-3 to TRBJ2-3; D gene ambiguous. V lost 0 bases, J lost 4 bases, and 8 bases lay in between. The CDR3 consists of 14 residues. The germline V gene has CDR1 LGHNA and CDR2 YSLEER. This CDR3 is CASSQDPGSDTQYF. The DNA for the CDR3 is TGCGCCAGCAGCCAAGATCCAGGATCAGATACGCAGTATTTT.

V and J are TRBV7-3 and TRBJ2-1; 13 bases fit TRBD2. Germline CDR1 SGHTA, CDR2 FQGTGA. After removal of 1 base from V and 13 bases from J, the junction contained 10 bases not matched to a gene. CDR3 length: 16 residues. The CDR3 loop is CASSLMGTSGMTPQFF. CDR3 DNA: TGTGCCAGCAGCTTAATGGGGACTAGCGGGATGACGCCCCAGTTCTTC. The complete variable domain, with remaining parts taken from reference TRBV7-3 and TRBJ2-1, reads GAGVSQTPSNKVTEKGKYVELRCDPISGHTALYWYRQSLGQGPEFLIYFQGTGAADDSGLPNDRFFAVRPEGSVSTLKIQRTERGDSAVYLCASSLMGTSGMTPQFFGPGTRLTVL.

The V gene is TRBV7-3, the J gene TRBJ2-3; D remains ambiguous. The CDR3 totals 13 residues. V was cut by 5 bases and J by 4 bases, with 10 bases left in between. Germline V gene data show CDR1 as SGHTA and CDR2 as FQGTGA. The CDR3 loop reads CASSPPSSDTQYF. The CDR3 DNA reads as TGTGCCAGCAGCCCACCTTCGTCAGATACGCAGTATTTT.